A single sample is the source of the 21 T cell receptor beta chains below, sequenced in a study of shared clonotypes between healthy human individuals. This table comes from immunoSEQ multiplex PCR, and its TCRdb copy is limited to in-frame clones, with some not included. The sample contains about 510,000 clones, over 60% of which appear only once. The specimen was PBMCs. The receptors derive from a woman in her 40s in good health. Some clones in this sample may be carry-over from other donors' samples.

V usage is TRBV11-2 and J usage is TRBJ1-1; D is ambiguous. The CDR3 loop spans 13 amino acids. V was cut by 5 bases and J by 1 base, with 8 bases left in between. Germline lookup yields CDR1 SGHAT and CDR2 FQNNGV. CDR3 nucleotides: TGTGCCAGCAGCCTACACAGGAACACTGAAGCTTTCTTT. Its protein product is CASSLHRNTEAFF.

The chain is built from TRBV19 and TRBJ2-1; 9 positions agree with TRBD2. This CDR3 is built from 15 residues. Germline trimming cut 1 base from V and 4 bases from J; bases unmatched to any gene: 2. Germline V gene data show CDR1 as LNHDA and CDR2 as SQIVND (reference sequence). CDR3 nucleotide sequence: TGTGCCAGTAGTATAGCAGCGGGAGGTTACAATGAGCAGTTCTTC. This gives the protein CASSIAAGGYNEQFF.

The chain uses TRBV19 and TRBJ2-1, with TRBD2 matching over 7 bases. Germline loops: CDR1 LNHDA, CDR2 SQIVND (reference sequence). The V gene end was trimmed by 3 bases and the J gene end by 8 bases; junction bases not matched to a gene: 7. CDR3 length equals 14 residues. The CDR3 DNA follows: TGTGCCAGTAGTATTTGGCGGGAGAATGATGAGCAGTTCTTC. It encodes CASSIWRENDEQFF. The full variable domain, completed using reference TRBV19 and TRBJ2-1, is DGGITQSPKYLFRKEGQNVTLSCEQNLNHDAMYWYRQDPGQGLRLIYYSQIVNDFQKGDIAEGYSVSREKKESFPLTVTSAQKNPTAFYLCASSIWRENDEQFFGPGTRLTVL.

Remarks on this clone: A single base separates this from a much larger clone, so it may be a read error. The rearrangement uses TRBV11-2 and TRBJ2-3; D is ambiguous. Trimming removed 2 bases at V and 1 base at J, with 4 bases between. Germline V gives CDR1 SGHAT, CDR2 FQNNGV. There are 13 residues in the CDR3. In DNA, the CDR3 is TGTGCCAGCAGCTTACCAGGCACAGATACGCAGTATTTT. Its protein is CASSLPGTDTQYF.

The chain links TRBV11-2 to TRBJ1-3; D is unresolved. The V and J ends lost 1 base and 0 bases respectively, with 10 bases between them. CDR1 and CDR2 (germline): SGHAT, FQNNGV. The CDR3 is 16 residues long. The CDR3 region is CASSLVRGNSGNTIYF. CDR3 DNA: TGTGCCAGCAGCTTAGTGCGGGGAAACTCTGGAAACACCATATATTTT.

V is TRBV28 and J is TRBJ1-1, with D uncertain. The CDR3 sequence is 12 residues long. The germline gives CDR1 MDHEN, CDR2 SYDVKM. With 6 bases removed from V and 5 bases from J, the gap between germline ends came to 10 bases. Here the CDR3 reads CASSQAGTEAFF. CDR3 nucleotide sequence: TGTGCCAGCAGCCAAGCGGGTACTGAAGCTTTCTTT. The full variable domain, rest sourced from reference TRBV28 and TRBJ1-1, is DVKVTQSSRYLVKRTGEKVFLECVQDMDHENMFWYRQDPGLGLRLIYFSYDVKMKEKGDIPEGYSVSREKKERFSLILESASTNQTSMYLCASSQAGTEAFFGQGTRLTVV.

The chain employs TRBV5-1 and TRBJ2-6; D gene unclear. The V and J ends lost 4 bases and 0 bases respectively, with 8 bases between them. Germline-derived CDR1 and CDR2 are SGHRS and YFSETQ. The CDR3 covers 15 residues. CDR3 nucleotide sequence: TGCGCCAGCAGCACGCAGAGCTCTGGGGCCAACGTCCTGACTTTC. Residues: CASSTQSSGANVLTF.

The rearrangement joins TRBV4-2 to TRBJ1-2; D is undetermined. This CDR3 region has 12 residues. The V end lost 3 bases, the J end lost 6 bases, and 8 bases lay between the germline ends. Germline V gene lookup returns CDR1 LGHNA and CDR2 YNFKEQ. The CDR3 sequence is CASSQTSHGYTF. The CDR3 coding sequence is TGTGCCAGCAGCCAGACATCCCATGGCTACACCTTC.

The rearrangement joins TRBV10-3 to TRBJ2-6; 7 bases line up with TRBD2. Per the germline V gene, CDR1 is ENHRY and CDR2 is SYGVKD. V was pared by 2 bases and J by 1 base, with 23 bases of the junction left unmatched. The CDR3 totals 23 residues. The CDR3: CAISEREGFGRPNSESGANVLTF. The CDR3 DNA reads as TGTGCCATCAGTGAGAGGGAGGGGTTCGGGAGACCCAACTCGGAGTCTGGGGCCAACGTCCTGACTTTC.

The chain employs TRBV11-2 and TRBJ1-1, with D possibly matching TRBD1 (6 bases). CDR1 and CDR2 (germline): SGHAT, FQNNGV. This CDR3 region has 14 residues. The ends were cut back, 4 bases at V and 5 bases at J, with 14 bases in the middle. The CDR3 DNA is TGTGCCAGCAGCTCGGGGGGGGCAGGGACTGAAGCTTTCTTT. Amino acid sequence: CASSSGGAGTEAFF. The whole variable domain, filled in from reference TRBV11-2 and TRBJ1-1, reads EAGVAQSPRYKIIEKRQSVAFWCNPISGHATLYWYQQILGQGPKLLIQFQNNGVVDDSQLPKDRFSAERLKGVDSTLKIQPAKLEDSAVYLCASSSGGAGTEAFFGQGTRLTVV.

The chain recombines TRBV27 with TRBJ2-1, with 8 nucleotides matching TRBD2. Unmatched junction bases numbered 10, after V lost 6 bases and J lost 3 bases. Germline V gene lookup returns CDR1 MNHEY and CDR2 SMNVEV (reference sequence). This CDR3 contains 16 residues. CDR3 region: CASRGGGAGGYNEQFF. The CDR3 DNA reads as TGTGCCAGCAGGGGGGGTGGGGCGGGGGGCTACAATGAGCAGTTCTTC.

This sequence joins TRBV7-2 and TRBJ1-1, with D unclear. V was clipped by 5 bases and J by 3 bases, with 13 bases between them. This CDR3 comprises 14 residues. CDR1 is SGHTA, CDR2 FQGNSA, per germline. CDR3 sequence (DNA): TGTGCCAGCAGCACAACAGTGGCGGACACTGAAGCTTTCTTT. It translates to CASSTTVADTEAFF.

The chain carries TRBV7-3 and TRBJ1-1, with D perhaps TRBD1 (5 bases). CDR1 SGHTA and CDR2 FQGTGA come from the germline V gene. The CDR3 totals 14 residues. Trimming took 5 bases from V and 1 from J, leaving 11 bases between them. CDR3: CASSPTRENTEAFF. The CDR3 DNA sequence: TGTGCCAGCAGCCCAACCAGGGAGAACACTGAAGCTTTCTTT.

V usage is TRBV28 and J usage is TRBJ1-2; no firm D call. Germline V gene data show CDR1 as MDHEN and CDR2 as SYDVKM. CDR3 length: 14 amino acids. Trimming took 5 bases from V and 4 from J, leaving 14 bases between them. In nucleotides, the CDR3 is TGTGCCAGCAGTCCACAATGGGCCGGCTATGGCTACACCTTC. Translation gives CASSPQWAGYGYTF.

In regard to this clone: Compared with germline, one end of the junction differs, possibly owing to a read error. V is TRBV7-3 and J is TRBJ2-1; maybe TRBD2 (6 bases). Germline V CDR1 and CDR2: SGHTA, FQGTGA. CDR3 length equals 15 residues. The DNA for the CDR3 is TGTGCCAGCAGCGTAACGGGACTCGCCTACAATGAGCAGTTCTTC. Translating it yields CASSVTGLAYNEQFF.

The chain employs TRBV5-4 and TRBJ2-5, with 7 bases that match TRBD1. V lost 4 bases, J lost 2 bases, and 2 bases stayed unmatched. The CDR3 totals 13 residues. From germline, CDR1 is SGHNT and CDR2 YYREEE (reference sequence). As DNA, the CDR3 is TGTGCCAGCAGCCCGGGACAGCAAGAGACCCAGTACTTC. Translation gives CASSPGQQETQYF. The full variable domain, with the rest looked up from reference TRBV5-4 and TRBJ2-5, is ETGVTQSPTHLIKTRGQQVTLRCSSQSGHNTVSWYQQALGQGPQFIFQYYREEENGRGNFPPRFSGLQFPNYSSELNVNALELDDSALYLCASSPGQQETQYFGPGTRLLVL.

This clone was detected a few times. This rearrangement joins TRBV5-5 to TRBJ2-2; weak D call: TRBD1 (6 bases). The CDR3 extends over 16 amino acids. Germline V gene sequence: CDR1 SGHKS, CDR2 YYEKEE (reference sequence). Trimming removed 0 bases at V and 6 bases at J, with 15 bases between. The DNA of the CDR3 is TGTGCCAGCAGCTTGGGGCAGGGGTTTGGAGCCGGGGAGCTGTTTTTT. Its translation: CASSLGQGFGAGELFF.

CDR3 coding DNA: TGTGCCAGCAGTTCCCTAGCGGGAGCCTCACCTAGCACAGATACGCAGTATTTT. Translation: CASSSLAGASPSTDTQYF. The chain couples TRBV5-6 to TRBJ2-3, with 10 bases that match TRBD2. CDR1 is SGHDT and CDR2 is YYEEEE in the germline V gene. This CDR3 spans 18 amino acids. V trimming: 5 bases; J trimming: 0 bases; junction bases outside the gene matches: 12.

V is TRBV15 and J is TRBJ1-1; maybe TRBD1 (5 bases). The V and J ends lost 0 bases and 4 bases respectively, with 9 bases between them. The germline CDR1 and CDR2 sequences are LNHNV and YYDKDF (reference sequence). This CDR3 is 14 amino acids long. The CDR3 bases are TGTGCCACCAGCAGAGATGGGGCCTTCACTGAAGCTTTCTTT. It specifies CATSRDGAFTEAFF.

This chain uses TRBV18 with TRBJ1-1; D is possibly TRBD1 (5 bases). Trimming removed 4 bases from V and 1 base from J, with 7 bases in between. There are 13 residues in the CDR3. Germline lookup yields CDR1 KGHSH and CDR2 LQKENI. CDR3 residues: CASSLGENTEAFF. The CDR3 DNA reads as TGTGCCAGCTCACTAGGGGAGAACACTGAAGCTTTCTTT.

This clone has a single count. This chain connects TRBV4-1 to TRBJ2-3; D is uncertain. The V gene lost 1 base and the J gene lost 2 bases, with 10 bases spanning the gap. CDR1 and CDR2 (germline): MGHRA, YSYEKL. CDR3 length: 15 amino acids. The CDR3: CASSQGLSYTDTQYF. DNA for the CDR3: TGCGCCAGCAGCCAAGGGCTCAGTTACACAGATACGCAGTATTTT.